These T cell receptor beta chains were read from a single sample in a study of blood T cells in healthy people across ages. TCRdb ran MiXCR on the 5' RACE reads and lists one entry per CDR3 protein. The sample includes around 850,000 distinct CDR3 sequences, 35% to 40% seen only once; the top ten take over 10%. The sequenced sample consisted of blood. These receptors were obtained from a man younger than 35 in good health. Both conserved end residues are part of each CDR3. D genes are given only for firm matches. Clone size is shown for a subset of rows, as once, few, many or a class of expanded clone.

D gene: TRBD1
V gene: TRBV20-1
J gene: TRBJ1-5
clone size: few
CDR3 protein: CSASIKNDRAEQPQHF
CDR3 DNA: TGCAGTGCTAGTATAAAAAACGACAGGGCCGAGCAGCCCCAGCATTTT

D gene: .
V gene: TRBV3-1
J gene: TRBJ2-7
clone size: .
CDR3 protein: CASTNRAGRDEQYF
CDR3 DNA: TGTGCCAGCACAAACAGGGCCGGACGAGACGAGCAGTACTTC

D gene: .
V gene: TRBV6-2/TRBV6-3
J gene: TRBJ2-7
clone size: .
CDR3 protein: CASSYYRSSYNEQYF
CDR3 DNA: TGTGCCAGCAGTTACTATAGGAGCTCCTACAATGAGCAGTACTTC

D gene: .
V gene: TRBV12-3/TRBV12-4
J gene: TRBJ2-4
clone size: .
CDR3 protein: CASIEGRVSGEQYF
CDR3 DNA: TGTGCCAGCATAGAGGGCAGGGTAAGCGGAGAGCAGTACTTC

D gene: .
V gene: TRBV7-2
J gene: TRBJ1-2
clone size: .
CDR3 protein: CASSFGGVAANYGYTF
CDR3 DNA: TGTGCCAGCAGCTTCGGAGGCGTCGCGGCTAACTATGGCTACACCTTC

D gene: .
V gene: TRBV7-2
J gene: TRBJ2-3
clone size: many
CDR3 protein: CASNGGSILTDTQYF
CDR3 DNA: TGTGCCAGCAACGGGGGTAGCATTCTCACAGATACGCAGTATTTT

D gene: TRBD2
V gene: TRBV4-2
J gene: TRBJ2-1
clone size: .
CDR3 protein: CASSQREGLAGGNEQFF
CDR3 DNA: TGTGCCAGCAGCCAAAGAGAAGGACTAGCGGGAGGGAATGAGCAGTTCTTC

D gene: TRBD1
V gene: TRBV4-3
J gene: TRBJ2-1
clone size: many
CDR3 protein: CASSQADRANEQFF
CDR3 DNA: TGCGCCAGCAGCCAAGCGGACAGGGCAAATGAGCAGTTCTTC

D gene: .
V gene: TRBV7-9
J gene: TRBJ1-1
clone size: .
CDR3 protein: CASSLVGGRGGGAFF
CDR3 DNA: TGTGCCAGCAGCTTAGTCGGGGGCCGCGGAGGGGGAGCTTTCTTT

D gene: .
V gene: TRBV2
J gene: TRBJ2-1
clone size: .
CDR3 protein: CAPSPSSYNEQFF
CDR3 DNA: TGTGCCCCCAGTCCTAGCTCCTACAATGAGCAGTTCTTC

D gene: .
V gene: TRBV20-1
J gene: TRBJ1-2
clone size: .
CDR3 protein: CSASSQGNRGYTF
CDR3 DNA: TGCAGTGCTAGTTCGCAGGGAAATCGAGGCTACACCTTC

D gene: .
V gene: TRBV21-1
J gene: TRBJ2-7
clone size: .
CDR3 protein: CASSNRHGGAYEQYF
CDR3 DNA: TGTGCCAGCAGCAACCGCCACGGGGGAGCCTACGAGCAGTACTTC

D gene: .
V gene: TRBV6-2/TRBV6-3
J gene: TRBJ2-1
clone size: .
CDR3 protein: CASSPGGGRNEQFF
CDR3 DNA: TGTGCCAGCAGCCCCGGAGGGGGTCGAAATGAGCAGTTCTTC

D gene: TRBD1
V gene: TRBV20-1
J gene: TRBJ2-2
clone size: .
CDR3 protein: CSARAPGQGGLFF
CDR3 DNA: TGCAGTGCTAGGGCACCGGGACAGGGGGGGCTGTTTTTT

D gene: TRBD1
V gene: TRBV29-1
J gene: TRBJ2-5
clone size: few
CDR3 protein: CSVAGQETDYNEQYF
CDR3 DNA: TGCAGCGTGGCGGGACAGGAAACCGACTACAATGAGCAGTACTTC

D gene: TRBD2
V gene: TRBV7-2
J gene: TRBJ2-3
clone size: few
CDR3 protein: CASSPCTGLACTDTQYF
CDR3 DNA: TGTGCCAGCAGCCCATGTACGGGACTAGCATGCACAGATACGCAGTATTTT

D gene: .
V gene: TRBV3-1
J gene: TRBJ1-1
clone size: .
CDR3 protein: CASSPSDRNTEAFF
CDR3 DNA: TGTGCCAGCAGCCCCTCGGACAGGAACACTGAAGCTTTCTTT

D gene: .
V gene: TRBV12-3/TRBV12-4
J gene: TRBJ1-2
clone size: .
CDR3 protein: CANSLDSAGGYTF
CDR3 DNA: TGTGCCAACAGTTTAGACAGCGCAGGCGGCTACACCTTC

D gene: .
V gene: TRBV7-2
J gene: TRBJ2-1
clone size: .
CDR3 protein: CASSLGQPGNHEQFF
CDR3 DNA: TGTGCCAGCAGCTTAGGGCAGCCGGGGAATCATGAGCAGTTCTTC

D gene: TRBD1
V gene: TRBV6-6
J gene: TRBJ1-2
clone size: few
CDR3 protein: CASSTLSRDSYGYTF
CDR3 DNA: TGTGCCAGCAGTACCCTGTCCCGGGACAGCTATGGCTACACCTTC

D gene: .
V gene: TRBV12-3/TRBV12-4
J gene: TRBJ2-3
clone size: many
CDR3 protein: CASSLRGVSTDTQYF
CDR3 DNA: TGTGCCAGCAGTTTAAGGGGCGTGAGCACAGATACGCAGTATTTT

D gene: .
V gene: TRBV27
J gene: TRBJ2-2
clone size: .
CDR3 protein: CASRIWGTGELFF
CDR3 DNA: TGTGCCAGCAGAATCTGGGGGACCGGGGAGCTGTTTTTT

D gene: .
V gene: TRBV9
J gene: TRBJ2-1
clone size: many
CDR3 protein: CASSVAGPSSYNEQFF
CDR3 DNA: TGTGCCAGCAGCGTAGCCGGGCCGAGCTCCTACAATGAGCAGTTCTTC

D gene: .
V gene: TRBV25-1
J gene: TRBJ2-6
clone size: few
CDR3 protein: CASSGPAATGSGANVLTF
CDR3 DNA: TGTGCCAGCAGTGGGCCAGCCGCGACCGGATCTGGGGCCAACGTCCTGACTTTC

D gene: .
V gene: TRBV4-1
J gene: TRBJ1-4
clone size: .
CDR3 protein: CASSQRTGRTLNEKLFF
CDR3 DNA: TGCGCCAGCAGCCAACGAACAGGACGGACCCTTAATGAAAAACTGTTTTTT

D gene: TRBD1
V gene: TRBV6-5
J gene: TRBJ2-4
clone size: few
CDR3 protein: CASSPGTGGNIQYF
CDR3 DNA: TGTGCCAGCAGTCCGGGGACAGGGGGAAACATTCAGTACTTC

D gene: .
V gene: TRBV20-1
J gene: TRBJ1-2
clone size: many
CDR3 protein: CSARAPQNYGYTF
CDR3 DNA: TGCAGTGCTAGAGCCCCTCAGAACTATGGCTACACCTTC

D gene: TRBD1
V gene: TRBV5-1
J gene: TRBJ1-2
clone size: .
CDR3 protein: CASSLAAGGSDGYTF
CDR3 DNA: TGCGCCAGCAGCTTGGCCGCAGGGGGCTCGGATGGCTACACCTTC

D gene: TRBD2
V gene: TRBV20-1
J gene: TRBJ2-5
clone size: few
CDR3 protein: CSADGTSGGDEQYF
CDR3 DNA: TGCAGTGCCGACGGGACTAGCGGCGGGGATGAACAGTACTTC

D gene: .
V gene: TRBV2
J gene: TRBJ2-7
clone size: .
CDR3 protein: CASSGGTRYEQYF
CDR3 DNA: TGTGCCAGCAGTGGAGGCACCAGGTACGAGCAGTACTTC

D gene: .
V gene: TRBV20-1
J gene: TRBJ1-5
clone size: .
CDR3 protein: CSAGAGTPYSNQPQHF
CDR3 DNA: TGCAGTGCCGGGGCCGGCACACCGTATAGCAATCAGCCCCAGCATTTT

D gene: TRBD1
V gene: TRBV7-2
J gene: TRBJ1-1
clone size: .
CDR3 protein: CASSAGQTEAFF
CDR3 DNA: TGTGCCAGCAGCGCGGGACAGACTGAAGCTTTCTTT

D gene: .
V gene: TRBV20-1
J gene: TRBJ2-5
clone size: .
CDR3 protein: CSATTEGPPGKTQYF
CDR3 DNA: TGCAGTGCCACCACCGAGGGCCCGCCAGGAAAGACCCAGTACTTC

D gene: TRBD1
V gene: TRBV4-2
J gene: TRBJ2-7
clone size: .
CDR3 protein: CASSQDPGQGAVTVEQYF
CDR3 DNA: TGTGCCAGCAGCCAAGACCCGGGACAGGGAGCCGTGACTGTCGAGCAGTACTTC

D gene: .
V gene: TRBV6-6
J gene: TRBJ2-3
clone size: .
CDR3 protein: CASSYGRVVDTQYF
CDR3 DNA: TGTGCCAGCAGTTACGGCAGGGTAGTAGATACGCAGTATTTT

D gene: .
V gene: TRBV4-3
J gene: TRBJ2-1
clone size: .
CDR3 protein: CASSQDRGSGDNEQFF
CDR3 DNA: TGCGCCAGCAGCCAAGACCGGGGTAGCGGAGACAATGAGCAGTTCTTC

D gene: .
V gene: TRBV4-1
J gene: TRBJ1-3
clone size: .
CDR3 protein: CASSQDWDLRSGNTIYF
CDR3 DNA: TGCGCCAGCAGCCAAGATTGGGACTTACGCTCTGGAAACACCATATATTTT

D gene: TRBD2
V gene: TRBV5-1
J gene: TRBJ2-1
clone size: many
CDR3 protein: CASSLGGGSYNEQFF
CDR3 DNA: TGTGCCAGCAGCTTAGGCGGGGGCTCCTACAATGAGCAGTTCTTC

D gene: .
V gene: TRBV4-1
J gene: TRBJ2-1
clone size: .
CDR3 protein: CASCQESNEQFF
CDR3 DNA: TGCGCCAGCTGCCAAGAGTCCAATGAGCAGTTCTTC